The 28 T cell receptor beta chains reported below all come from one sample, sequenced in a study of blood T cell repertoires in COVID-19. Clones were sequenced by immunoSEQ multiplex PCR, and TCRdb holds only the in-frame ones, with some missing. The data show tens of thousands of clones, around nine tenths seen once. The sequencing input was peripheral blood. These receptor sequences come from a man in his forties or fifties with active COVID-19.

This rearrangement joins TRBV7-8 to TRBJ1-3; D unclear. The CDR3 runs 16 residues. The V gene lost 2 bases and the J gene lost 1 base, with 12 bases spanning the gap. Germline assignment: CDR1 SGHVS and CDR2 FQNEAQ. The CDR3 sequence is CASSLSGGGSGNTIYF. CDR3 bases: TGTGCCAGCAGCTTAAGTGGCGGAGGGTCTGGAAACACCATATATTTT.

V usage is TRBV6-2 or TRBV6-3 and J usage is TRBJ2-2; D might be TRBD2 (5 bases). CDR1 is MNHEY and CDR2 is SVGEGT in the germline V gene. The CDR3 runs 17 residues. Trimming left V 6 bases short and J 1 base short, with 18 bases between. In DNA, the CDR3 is TGTGCCAGCAGCCCCCAGACGGGCCGGGAGAACACCGGGGAGCTGTTTTTT. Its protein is CASSPQTGRENTGELFF.

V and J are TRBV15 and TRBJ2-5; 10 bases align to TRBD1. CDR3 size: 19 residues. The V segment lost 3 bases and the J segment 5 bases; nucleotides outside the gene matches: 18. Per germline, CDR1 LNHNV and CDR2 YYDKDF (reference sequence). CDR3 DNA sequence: TGTGCCACCAGCAGCCCGAGGGACAGGGGCCGAGCCCTTCTCGAGACCCAGTACTTC. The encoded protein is CATSSPRDRGRALLETQYF.

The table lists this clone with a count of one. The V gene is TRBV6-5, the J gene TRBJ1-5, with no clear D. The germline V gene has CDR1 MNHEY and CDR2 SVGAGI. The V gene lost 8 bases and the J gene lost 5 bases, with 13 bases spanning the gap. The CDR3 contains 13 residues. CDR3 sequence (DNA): TGTGCCAGCGGTCCCGACGGAGATCAGCCCCAGCATTTT. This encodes CASGPDGDQPQHF.

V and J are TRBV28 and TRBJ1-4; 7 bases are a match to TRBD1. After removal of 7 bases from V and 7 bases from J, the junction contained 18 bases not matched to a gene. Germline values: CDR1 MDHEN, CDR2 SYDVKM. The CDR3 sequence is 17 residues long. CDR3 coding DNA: TGTGCCAGCACCCCGCCTGGAGGGGGCTCATGGGGTGAAAAACTGTTTTTT. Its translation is CASTPPGGGSWGEKLFF.

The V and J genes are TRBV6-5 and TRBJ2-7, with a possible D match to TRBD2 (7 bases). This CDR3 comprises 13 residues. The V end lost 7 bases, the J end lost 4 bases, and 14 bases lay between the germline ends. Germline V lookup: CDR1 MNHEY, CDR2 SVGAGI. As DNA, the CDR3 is TGTGCCAGCACCCAGGGAGGGGGATACGAGCAGTACTTC. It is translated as CASTQGGGYEQYF.

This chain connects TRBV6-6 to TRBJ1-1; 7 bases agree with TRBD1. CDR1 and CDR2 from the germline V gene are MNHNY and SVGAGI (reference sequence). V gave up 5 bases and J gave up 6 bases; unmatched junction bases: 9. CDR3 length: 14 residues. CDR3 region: CASSASTGSAEAFF. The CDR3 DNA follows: TGTGCCAGCAGTGCGTCGACAGGGAGCGCTGAAGCTTTCTTT.

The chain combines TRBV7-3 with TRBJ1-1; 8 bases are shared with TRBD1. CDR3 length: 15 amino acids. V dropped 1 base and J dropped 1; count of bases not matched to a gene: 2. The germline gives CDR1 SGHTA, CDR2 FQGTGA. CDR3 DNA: TGTGCCAGCAGCTTAAGTGGGACAGGGAACACTGAAGCTTTCTTT. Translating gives CASSLSGTGNTEAFF.

As DNA, the CDR3 is TGTGCCAGCAGGGCAGGGAGGCCCTACGAGCAGTACTTC. Protein sequence: CASRAGRPYEQYF. The chain carries TRBV28 and TRBJ2-7; tentative D call: TRBD2 (6 bases). The CDR3 sequence is 13 residues long. V shed 6 bases and J shed 2 bases, with 11 bases lying between them. The germline V gene has CDR1 MDHEN and CDR2 SYDVKM.

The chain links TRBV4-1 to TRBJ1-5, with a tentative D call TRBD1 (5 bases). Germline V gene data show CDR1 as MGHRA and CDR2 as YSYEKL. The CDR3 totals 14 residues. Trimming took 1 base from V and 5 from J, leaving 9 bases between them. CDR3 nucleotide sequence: TGCGCCAGCAGCCAAGGACAGCCTGATCAGCCCCAGCATTTT. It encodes CASSQGQPDQPQHF.

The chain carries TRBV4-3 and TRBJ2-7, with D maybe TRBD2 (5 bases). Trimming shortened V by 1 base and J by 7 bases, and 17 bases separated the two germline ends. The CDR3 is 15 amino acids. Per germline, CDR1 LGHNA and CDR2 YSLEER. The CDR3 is CASSQVGGGPKEQYF. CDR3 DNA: TGCGCCAGCAGCCAAGTTGGCGGAGGCCCCAAAGAGCAGTACTTC.

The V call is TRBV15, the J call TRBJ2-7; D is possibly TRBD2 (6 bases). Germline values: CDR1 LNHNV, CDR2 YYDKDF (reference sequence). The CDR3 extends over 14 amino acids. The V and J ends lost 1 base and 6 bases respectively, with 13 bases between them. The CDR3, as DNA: TGTGCCACCAGCAGAGGCGGGATCGGGGTCGAGCAGTACTTC. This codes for CATSRGGIGVEQYF.

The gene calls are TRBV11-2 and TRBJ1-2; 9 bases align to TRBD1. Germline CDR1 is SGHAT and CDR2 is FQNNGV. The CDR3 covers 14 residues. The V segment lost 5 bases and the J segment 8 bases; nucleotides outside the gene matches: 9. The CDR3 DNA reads TGTGCCAGCAGCCAACAGGGGGCTGGGCCCGGCTACACCTTC. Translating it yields CASSQQGAGPGYTF.

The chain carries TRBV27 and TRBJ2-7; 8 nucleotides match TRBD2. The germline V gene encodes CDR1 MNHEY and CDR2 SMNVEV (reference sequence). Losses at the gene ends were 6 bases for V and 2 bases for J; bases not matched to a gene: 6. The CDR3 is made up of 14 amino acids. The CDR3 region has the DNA TGTGCCAGCAGCCAAGCGGGAGCACCCTACGAGCAGTACTTC. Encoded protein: CASSQAGAPYEQYF.

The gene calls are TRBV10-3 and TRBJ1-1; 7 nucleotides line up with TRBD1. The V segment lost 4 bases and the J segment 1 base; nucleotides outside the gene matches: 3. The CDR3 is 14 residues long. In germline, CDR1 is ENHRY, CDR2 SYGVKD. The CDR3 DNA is TGTGCCATCAGTGGGGGACAGAAGAACACTGAAGCTTTCTTT. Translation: CAISGGQKNTEAFF.

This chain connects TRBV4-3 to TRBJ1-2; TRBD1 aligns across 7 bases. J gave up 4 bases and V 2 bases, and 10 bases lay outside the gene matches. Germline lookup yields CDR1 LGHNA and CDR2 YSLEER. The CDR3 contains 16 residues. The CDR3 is CASSQLPGQKSYGYTF. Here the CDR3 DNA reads TGCGCCAGCAGCCAACTACCGGGACAGAAGAGCTATGGCTACACCTTC.

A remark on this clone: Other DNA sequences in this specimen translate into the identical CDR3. Here the CDR3 reads CASSSRLAGETSPTTDTQYF. The DNA for the CDR3 is TGTGCCAGCAGTTCCCGACTAGCGGGAGAGACCTCCCCCACCACAGATACGCAGTATTTT. The rearrangement links TRBV6-2 or TRBV6-3 to TRBJ2-3, with 12 bases that match TRBD2. The CDR3 length is 20 residues. CDR1 and CDR2 from the germline V gene are MNHEY and SVGEGT. After removal of 4 bases from V and 2 bases from J, the junction contained 16 bases not matched to a gene.

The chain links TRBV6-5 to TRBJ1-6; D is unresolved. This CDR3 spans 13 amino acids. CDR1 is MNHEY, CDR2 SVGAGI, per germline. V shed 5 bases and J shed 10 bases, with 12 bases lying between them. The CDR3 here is CASSPTLGSPLHF. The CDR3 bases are TGTGCCAGCAGTCCGACCCTCGGGTCACCCCTCCACTTT.

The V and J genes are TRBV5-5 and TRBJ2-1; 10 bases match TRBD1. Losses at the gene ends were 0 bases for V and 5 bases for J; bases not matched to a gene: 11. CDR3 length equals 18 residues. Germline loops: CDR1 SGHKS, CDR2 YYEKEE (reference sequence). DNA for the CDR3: TGTGCCAGCAGCTTGGGGTATGGACAGGGGGGAGTCCACAATGAGCAGTTCTTC. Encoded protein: CASSLGYGQGGVHNEQFF.

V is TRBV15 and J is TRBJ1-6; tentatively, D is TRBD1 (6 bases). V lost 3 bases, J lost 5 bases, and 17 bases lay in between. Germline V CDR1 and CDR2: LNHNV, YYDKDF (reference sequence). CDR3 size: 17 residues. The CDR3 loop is CATSSIRIQGNNSPLHF. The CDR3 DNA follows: TGTGCCACCAGCAGTATACGTATACAGGGAAATAATTCACCCCTCCACTTT.

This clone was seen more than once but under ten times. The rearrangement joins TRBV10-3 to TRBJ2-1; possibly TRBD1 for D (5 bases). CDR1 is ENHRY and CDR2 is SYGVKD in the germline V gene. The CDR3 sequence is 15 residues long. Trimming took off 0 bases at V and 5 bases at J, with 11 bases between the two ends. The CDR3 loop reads CAISESGRGHNEQFF. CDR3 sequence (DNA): TGTGCCATCAGTGAGTCGGGAAGGGGTCACAATGAGCAGTTCTTC.

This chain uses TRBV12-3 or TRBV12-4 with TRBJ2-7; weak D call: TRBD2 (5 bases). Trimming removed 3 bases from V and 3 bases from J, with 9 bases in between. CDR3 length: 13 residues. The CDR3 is CASSLVRGYEQYF. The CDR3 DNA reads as TGTGCCAGCAGTTTGGTACGGGGCTACGAGCAGTACTTC.

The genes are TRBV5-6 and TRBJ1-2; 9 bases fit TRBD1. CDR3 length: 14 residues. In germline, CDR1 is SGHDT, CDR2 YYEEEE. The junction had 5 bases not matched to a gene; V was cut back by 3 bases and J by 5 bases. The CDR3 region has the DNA TGTGCCAGCAGCTCCTTAGGGACAGGGTATGGCTACACCTTC. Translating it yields CASSSLGTGYGYTF.

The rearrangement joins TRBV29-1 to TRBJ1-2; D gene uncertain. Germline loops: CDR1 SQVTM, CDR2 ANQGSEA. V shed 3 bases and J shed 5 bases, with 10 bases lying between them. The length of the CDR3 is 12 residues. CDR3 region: CSVEAGSYGYTF. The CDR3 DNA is TGCAGCGTTGAGGCAGGTAGTTATGGCTACACCTTC.

CDR3 region: CASSQDPGPGEKLFF. For the CDR3, the DNA is TGTGCCAGCAGCCAGGACCCGGGCCCAGGGGAAAAACTGTTTTTT. The chain links TRBV4-2 to TRBJ1-4; the D gene is possibly TRBD1 (5 bases). This CDR3 comprises 15 residues. Germline V lookup: CDR1 LGHNA, CDR2 YNFKEQ. Trimming left V 3 bases short and J 8 bases short, with 16 bases between.

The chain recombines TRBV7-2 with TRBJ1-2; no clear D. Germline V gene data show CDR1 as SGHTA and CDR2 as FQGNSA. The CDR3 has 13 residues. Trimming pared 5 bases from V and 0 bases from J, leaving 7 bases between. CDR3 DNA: TGTGCCAGCAGCCCCGCTACTAACTATGGCTACACCTTC. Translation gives CASSPATNYGYTF.

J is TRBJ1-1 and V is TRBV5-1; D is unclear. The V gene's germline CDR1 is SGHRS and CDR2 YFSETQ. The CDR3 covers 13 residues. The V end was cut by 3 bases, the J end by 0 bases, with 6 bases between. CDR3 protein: CASSWRVNTEAFF. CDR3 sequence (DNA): TGCGCCAGCAGCTGGAGGGTGAACACTGAAGCTTTCTTT.

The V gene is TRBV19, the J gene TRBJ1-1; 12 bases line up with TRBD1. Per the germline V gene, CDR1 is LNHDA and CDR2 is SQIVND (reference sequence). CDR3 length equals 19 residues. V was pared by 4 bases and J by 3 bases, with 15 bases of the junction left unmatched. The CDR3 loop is CASSTVVWDRGRRDTEAFF. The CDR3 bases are TGTGCCAGTAGTACGGTAGTTTGGGACAGGGGGCGCAGGGACACTGAAGCTTTCTTT. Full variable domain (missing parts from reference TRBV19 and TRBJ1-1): DGGITQSPKYLFRKEGQNVTLSCEQNLNHDAMYWYRQDPGQGLRLIYYSQIVNDFQKGDIAEGYSVSREKKESFPLTVTSAQKNPTAFYLCASSTVVWDRGRRDTEAFFGQGTRLTVV.